The source of this T cell receptor beta chain is a study of quantifying T cell responses using KT2 cells. Study-level background: RNA was reverse transcribed with TCR alpha and beta constant-region primers.

The CDR3 length is 13 residues. The V gene's germline CDR1 is LNHDA and CDR2 SQIVND (reference sequence). KT2, a clone with a known TCR, was spiked into unfractionated PBMC. Fixed numbers of PBMC received varying amounts of KT2 cells. A note on this clonotype: A read error is possible here, since a much larger clone lies one base away.

The cDNA 3' end received a ligated oligonucleotide with a UMI. First-round PCR used four to five cycles and beta primers RC1.1 and RC1.2 covering TRBC1 and TRBC2. MiXCR, run by TCRdb on the UMI-ligation and nested PCR reads, gives a single entry per CDR3 protein. The sample lists about 30,000 distinct CDR3 sequences; about 7.3% were seen once. The sequence derives from a human donor. Input material: PBMCs spiked with cells of the T cell clone KT2. The chain has TRBV19 and TRBJ2-1; D may match TRBD1 or TRBD2 (6 bases each). CDR3 DNA sequence: TGTGCCAGTAGTAGTAGGGGGGTGGTCGGCCAGTTATTC. Protein product: CASSSRGVVGQLF.